The 4 T cell receptor beta chains below were found in one sample sequenced in a study of blood T cells in healthy people across ages. The authors ran a second PCR of roughly 7 to 11 cycles using a sample-barcoded 5' primer and a J-beta primer mix. TCRdb used MiXCR to reprocess the 5' RACE reads, holding one entry per CDR3 protein. The sample records 660,000 or so distinct CDR3 sequences, around three fifths being singletons. Sequencing was done on a sample of blood. Every receptor here comes from a man aged 55 to 70 in good health.

The rearrangement uses TRBV9 and TRBJ2-5; 12 nucleotides align to TRBD2. With V trimmed by 0 bases and J by 5 bases, 5 bases remained unmatched. CDR3 length: 16 amino acids. Germline assignment: CDR1 SGDLS and CDR2 YYNGEE. The CDR3 here is CASSVDLAGGPETQYF. Here the CDR3 DNA reads TGTGCCAGCAGCGTAGATCTAGCGGGGGGGCCGGAGACCCAGTACTTC.

V gene TRBV2 combines with J gene TRBJ2-4; 7 positions agree with TRBD1. The J call could be wrong; TRBJ2-7 is a better fit for the DNA end. CDR3 length equals 14 residues. Germline V lookup: CDR1 SNHLY, CDR2 FYNNEI. The CDR3 is CASKAGTVLYEQYF. CDR3 coding DNA: TGTGCCAGCAAAGCCGGGACAGTTCTCTACGAGCAGTACTTC.

There are a few counts of this clonotype. The V call is TRBV9, the J call TRBJ2-5, with TRBD1 as a possible D gene (8 bases). This CDR3 is 15 amino acids long. Germline CDR1 and CDR2: SGDLS and YYNGEE. Between the trimmed V and J ends, which lost 0 bases and 5 bases, there was a span of 14 bases. The CDR3 loop reads CASSVAPQGGETQYF. CDR3 bases: TGTGCCAGCAGCGTAGCTCCACAGGGGGGGGAGACCCAGTACTTC.

This clonotype came up a few times. CDR3 amino acids: CASSIPPGTGGRMIGYNEQFF. The CDR3 bases are TGCGCCAGCAGCATTCCCCCCGGGACAGGGGGTCGAATGATCGGATACAATGAGCAGTTCTTC. The chain joins TRBV5-1 to TRBJ2-1; TRBD1 matches at 11 bases. Per the germline V gene, CDR1 is SGHRS and CDR2 is YFSETQ. Trimming cost V 4 bases and J 4 bases; bases outside gene matches: 22. The CDR3 consists of 21 residues.